This TCR beta chain is drawn from a study of blood T cell repertoires in COVID-19. The wider study: Material from acute and convalescent COVID-19 was sourced from the United States, Italy and Spain. Nucleic acid was either cDNA or gDNA, and it came from T cells, B-cell-depleted T cells, or PBMCs.

The CDR3 consists of 15 residues. Germline V lookup: CDR1 SGDLS, CDR2 YYNGEE. With 3 bases clipped from V and 7 bases from J, the junction kept 6 bases outside the gene matches. Original processing methods: Estimation of nucleated cell counts relied on the amplification of reference gene primers. Clones were sequenced by immunoSEQ multiplex PCR, and TCRdb holds only the in-frame ones, with some missing. D and trimming were read from the DNA, whereas the V and J calls and clone size are those reported in that table. Found here are 250,000 or so clones, 86% of them singletons; the top ten hold roughly 8%.

Source material: peripheral blood. This clonotype was sampled from a man aged 35-49 years with active or convalescent COVID-19. The V call is TRBV9, the J call TRBJ2-2, with 10 bases identical to TRBD2. CDR3 region: CASSGTSGSGGELFF. The CDR3, as DNA: TGTGCCAGCAGCGGGACTAGCGGTTCCGGCGGGGAGCTGTTTTTT.